This T cell receptor (beta chain) came from a study of blood T cell repertoires in COVID-19. Study processing details: Counts of nucleated cells, estimated from reference gene primer amplification, were obtained. TCRdb keeps only in-frame clones here, not all; method: immunoSEQ multiplex PCR. D and trimming come from the DNA, and the V and J calls and clone size come from that table. Of roughly 290,000 clones in the sample, around 87% were seen once. CDR1 is SGHDT, CDR2 YYEEEE, per germline. The CDR3 contains 13 residues. V lost 6 bases to trimming and J lost 4 bases, with 13 bases between them. Sequenced input: peripheral blood. The sequence derives from a woman between 50 and 59 years old who had recovered from COVID-19. This chain connects TRBV5-6 to TRBJ1-2; D is unclear. CDR3 coding DNA: TGTGCCAGCACCATTTATGGGCCCTATGGCTACACCTTC. This encodes CASTIYGPYGYTF.